This T cell receptor beta chain derives from a study of human thymus T cells. Findings and limits, study-wide: Seemingly biased V and J gene usage marked thymic and blood repertoires.

An approximately 0.5-1 mL peripheral blood aliquot was taken intraoperatively from four of eight donors. With respect to this clone: The antigen remains undetermined.

TCRdb's table, derived via immunoSEQ multiplex PCR, lists solely in-frame clones and lacks some. Here the sample spans tens of thousands of clones, 94% being singletons. The TCR originated in a boy under two years old with a congenital heart defect but otherwise immunologically healthy. Input material: blood.

The CDR3 bases are TGTGCCAGTAGTTTACCGGGTCCGGGGCCCTACGAGCAGTACTTC. Amino acids: CASSLPGPGPYEQYF. V usage is TRBV19 and J usage is TRBJ2-7; D is possibly TRBD1 or TRBD2 (5 bases each). V lost 5 bases, J lost 2 bases, and 16 bases lay in between. Germline V gives CDR1 LNHDA, CDR2 SQIVND (reference sequence). The CDR3 has 15 residues.